The 5 T cell receptor beta chains below were found in one sample sequenced in a study of cytomegalovirus exposure and HLA in healthy donors. The primer mix had 60 Vbeta and 13 Jbeta primers. Assay used: immunoSEQ multiplex PCR; TCRdb lists only in-frame clones, some missing. The sample yields approximately 150,000 clones, roughly 70% seen once. Sequencing was carried out using PBMCs. These receptors originate from a male donor in good health and CMV-seronegative.

The chain has TRBV2 and TRBJ2-1; a weak D match, TRBD2 (5 bases). Trimming stripped 2 bases from V and 14 bases from J, with 13 bases between. CDR1 is SNHLY, CDR2 FYNNEI, per germline. CDR3 length equals 12 residues. The CDR3 reads CASSERGLEKFF. The DNA for the CDR3 is TGTGCCAGCAGTGAACGGGGATTGGAAAAGTTCTTC.

The chain couples TRBV27 to TRBJ1-1; D might be TRBD1 (6 bases). Germline V gene data show CDR1 as MNHEY and CDR2 as SMNVEV (reference sequence). V was pared by 5 bases and J by 1 base, with 14 bases between. The CDR3 length is 15 residues. In DNA, the CDR3 is TGTGCCAGCAGTCCCAACAGGGTGAGGAACACTGAAGCTTTCTTT. It codes for CASSPNRVRNTEAFF.

This clone was observed a handful of times. The V and J genes are TRBV6-6 and TRBJ1-6; 7 nucleotides agree with TRBD1. The germline V gene has CDR1 MNHNY and CDR2 SVGAGI (reference sequence). The CDR3 spans 14 residues. V lost 4 bases to trimming and J lost 5 bases; unmatched junction nucleotides: 2. DNA for the CDR3: TGTGCCAGCAGTTTCGGGACAGATAATTCACCCCTCCACTTT. It codes for CASSFGTDNSPLHF.

The chain recombines TRBV9 with TRBJ2-6; weak D call: TRBD2 (6 bases). The germline CDR1 and CDR2 sequences are SGDLS and YYNGEE. The CDR3 consists of 17 residues. Between the trimmed V and J ends, which lost 3 bases and 4 bases, there was a span of 17 bases. CDR3 in amino acids: CASSAQEGIAGANVLTF. The DNA of the CDR3 is TGTGCCAGCAGCGCACAGGAGGGGATCGCCGGGGCCAACGTCCTGACTTTC.

The genes are TRBV18 and TRBJ2-7, with 9 bases matching TRBD1. Trimming removed 0 bases from V and 6 bases from J; junction bases left unmatched: 9. Germline V lookup: CDR1 KGHSH, CDR2 LQKENI. This CDR3 is built from 16 residues. CDR3 sequence: CASSPPTGTGLSEQYF. The CDR3 DNA sequence: TGTGCCAGCTCACCACCGACCGGGACAGGGTTGAGCGAGCAGTACTTC.